Listed below are T cell receptor beta chains from one sample, sequenced in a study of T-cell memory formation after mild COVID-19. Each CDR3 protein is one row after TCRdb ran MiXCR on the 5' RACE reads. The sample consists of 190,000 or so distinct CDR3 sequences, 20% to 25% of them appearing once. The sample consisted of PBMCs or a T cell subset sorted from them (not recorded which). These receptor sequences come from an adult woman who had mild COVID-19 (a few samples of this study predate the infection). Cell type and time point are not known. The CDR3 runs from the conserved cysteine through the conserved F or W. The D gene is left open where the match is weak. Where a row states a size, it is once, few, many or the class of an expanded clone; other rows omit it.

j_call | clone_size | d_call | v_call | cdr3_aa | cdr3_nt
TRBJ2-7 | . | TRBD2 | TRBV2 | CASSGISGGPISYEQYF | TGTGCCAGCAGTGGGATTAGCGGGGGTCCGATCTCCTACGAGCAGTACTTC
TRBJ2-5 | . | . | TRBV7-6 | CASSLAQREETQYF | TGTGCCAGCAGCTTAGCGCAGCGTGAAGAGACCCAGTACTTC
TRBJ2-1 | . | TRBD1 | TRBV12-3/TRBV12-4 | CASSFPGTGASDEQFF | TGTGCCAGCAGTTTCCCGGGGACAGGAGCGTCGGATGAGCAGTTCTTC
TRBJ1-1 | many | . | TRBV5-1 | CASSPGLNTEAFF | TGCGCCAGCAGCCCAGGACTTAACACTGAAGCTTTCTTT
TRBJ1-2 | . | . | TRBV5-1 | CASSLRLRPNYGYTF | TGCGCCAGCAGCCTAAGACTGCGACCTAACTATGGCTACACCTTC
TRBJ2-2 | . | . | TRBV7-6 | CASSAASRGTGELFF | TGTGCCAGCAGCGCCGCTAGCAGGGGAACCGGGGAGCTGTTTTTT
TRBJ1-1 | . | . | TRBV7-9 | CASRSDKNTEAFF | TGTGCCAGCAGATCCGACAAGAACACTGAAGCTTTCTTT
TRBJ2-1 | . | . | TRBV30 | CAWGYSNEQFF | TGTGCCTGGGGCTATAGCAATGAGCAGTTCTTC
TRBJ2-7 | few | . | TRBV28 | CASSHRPYEQYF | TGTGCCAGCAGCCACCGCCCCTACGAGCAGTACTTC
TRBJ1-2 | few | TRBD1 | TRBV7-3 | CASSAVGGQYYGYTF | TGTGCCAGCAGCGCCGTCGGGGGACAGTACTATGGCTACACCTTC
TRBJ2-1 | . | TRBD2 | TRBV19 | CASSIVRELGHEQFF | TGTGCCAGTAGTATAGTGCGGGAGCTCGGTCATGAGCAGTTCTTC